The 3 T cell receptor beta chains below all came from one sample that was sequenced in a study of blood T cell repertoires in COVID-19. Clones were sequenced by immunoSEQ multiplex PCR, and TCRdb holds only the in-frame ones, with some missing. The sample lists 200,000 to 250,000 clones; around four fifths were seen once. Sequences were obtained from peripheral blood. Source of these receptors: a woman older than 75 with active or convalescent COVID-19.

In nucleotides, the CDR3 is TGTGCCAGCAGTCAGACAGCCGGCTACACCTTC. Residues: CASSQTAGYTF. The J gene is TRBJ1-2, the V gene TRBV28; perhaps TRBD1 as D (5 bases). The CDR3 runs 11 residues. Germline loops: CDR1 MDHEN, CDR2 SYDVKM. Trimming shortened V by 5 bases and J by 8 bases, and 9 bases separated the two germline ends.

The table lists this clone with a count of one. This chain joins TRBV7-8 and TRBJ1-1; D is uncertain. In germline, CDR1 is SGHVS, CDR2 FQNEAQ. With 5 bases removed from V and 0 bases from J, the gap between germline ends came to 19 bases. This CDR3 has 17 amino acids. CDR3 region: CASSLVPDTVMNTEAFF. The DNA for the CDR3 is TGTGCCAGCAGCCTCGTACCTGACACCGTCATGAACACTGAAGCTTTCTTT.

This clone was counted a few times. J is TRBJ1-5 and V is TRBV6-5, with unresolved D. The CDR3 sequence is 15 residues long. V was pared by 6 bases and J by 3 bases, with 15 bases between. Germline CDR1 MNHEY, CDR2 SVGAGI. DNA for the CDR3: TGTGCCAGCAGGTTGGGCTCCGGTCACAATCAGCCCCAGCATTTT. Translation: CASRLGSGHNQPQHF.